A single T cell receptor beta chain is shown here with its context. Its specificity is unknown. Caucasian adults living in Nashville, Tennessee, provided all samples. Germline V gene data show CDR1 as LNHNV and CDR2 as YYDKDF (reference sequence). The CDR3 contains 14 residues. Unmatched junction bases numbered 0, after V lost 3 bases and J lost 1 base. Libraries were prepared by immunoSEQ multiplex PCR; TCRdb keeps only in-frame clonotypes and omits some of them. Of approximately 2.5 million clones listed, around 90% are singletons. The data were obtained in a study of shared clonotypes between healthy human individuals. General observations from the study: Inspection by rarefaction showed sorted-subset sequencing to be incomplete despite large depth.

The chain employs TRBV15 and TRBJ2-1; 7 nucleotides line up with TRBD1. The source is a man aged 18-30 years in good health. What was sequenced was naive CD4+ T cells sorted from blood. Sample subset: CD45RA+ positively selected. CDR3 coding DNA: TGTGCCACCAGCAGGGGACAGTCCTACAATGAGCAGTTCTTC. Translation gives CATSRGQSYNEQFF.